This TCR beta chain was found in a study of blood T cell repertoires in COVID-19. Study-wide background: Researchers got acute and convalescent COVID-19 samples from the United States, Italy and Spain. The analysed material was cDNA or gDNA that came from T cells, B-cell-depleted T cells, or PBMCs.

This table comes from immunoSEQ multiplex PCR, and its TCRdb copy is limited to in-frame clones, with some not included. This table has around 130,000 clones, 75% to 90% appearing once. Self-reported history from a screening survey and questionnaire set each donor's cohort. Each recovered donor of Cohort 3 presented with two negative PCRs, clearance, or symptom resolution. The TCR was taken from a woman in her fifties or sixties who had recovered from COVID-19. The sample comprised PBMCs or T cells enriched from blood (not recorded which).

The CDR3, as DNA: TGTGCCGCAGCAGACGGGGGGCAGACCCAGTACTTC. It is translated as CAAADGGQTQYF. The chain employs TRBV6-5 and TRBJ2-5, with D tentatively TRBD2 (7 bases). Germline values: CDR1 MNHEY, CDR2 SVGAGI. This CDR3 region has 12 residues. V was pared by 11 bases and J by 6 bases, with 16 bases between.